This note documents a single T cell receptor (beta chain) sequence. Its antigen is unidentified. The data were taken from a study of graft-versus-host responses after intestinal transplantation. Overall study context: The whole recipient group had anti-thymocyte globulin induction followed by tacrolimus and steroids for two to four years.

Graft-derived tissue was subjected to processing to liberate intraepithelial and lamina propria lymphocytes. Study-wide points: Recipient marrow contained GvH clones, some of which appeared first in ileum or blood. The presence of high graft-versus-host to host-versus-graft clonal ratios in allografts characterized patients with graft-donor T cell macrochimerism. Peak levels of circulating GvH clones tracked with early post-transplant HvG declines.

The CDR3 has 15 amino acids. Trimming pared 0 bases from V and 5 bases from J, leaving 13 bases between. The V gene's germline CDR1 is MGHRA and CDR2 YSYEKL. TCRdb's table, derived via immunoSEQ multiplex PCR, lists solely in-frame clones and lacks some. The sample lists 15,000 to 20,000 clones; roughly 83% were seen once. The gene calls are TRBV4-1 and TRBJ2-5; no firm D call. Material: ileum tissue, obtained around 600 days after intestinal transplantation. This receptor was identified in a human patient who received an intestinal transplant, so some T cells may come from the graft donor. This CDR3 reads CASSQERTTGETQYF. As DNA, the CDR3 is TGCGCCAGCAGCCAAGAAAGGACCACCGGGGAGACCCAGTACTTC.